This TCR beta chain is drawn from a study of cytomegalovirus exposure and HLA in healthy donors. General study results and limits: Follow-up analysis seemed to connect common viral pathogens with several of the most significant clusters identified.

Trimming cost V 4 bases and J 6 bases; bases outside gene matches: 8. This CDR3 region has 14 residues. Germline CDR1 reads GTSNPN; CDR2 reads SVGIG (reference sequence). With respect to this clone: As yet, its antigen is unknown.

Use of 60 Vbeta and 13 Jbeta primers characterized the PCR. The method was immunoSEQ multiplex PCR; TCRdb's version includes in-frame clones alone and lacks a portion of them. The sample holds about 120,000 clones, around 85% seen once. The source is a man aged 40-49 years in good health and CMV-seronegative. The chain carries TRBV30 and TRBJ2-5; 10 bases align to TRBD1. Sequenced input: PBMCs. The DNA for the CDR3 is TGTGCCTGGAAGGGACAGGGGAGTGGGCAGACCCAGTACTTC. Its protein product is CAWKGQGSGQTQYF.